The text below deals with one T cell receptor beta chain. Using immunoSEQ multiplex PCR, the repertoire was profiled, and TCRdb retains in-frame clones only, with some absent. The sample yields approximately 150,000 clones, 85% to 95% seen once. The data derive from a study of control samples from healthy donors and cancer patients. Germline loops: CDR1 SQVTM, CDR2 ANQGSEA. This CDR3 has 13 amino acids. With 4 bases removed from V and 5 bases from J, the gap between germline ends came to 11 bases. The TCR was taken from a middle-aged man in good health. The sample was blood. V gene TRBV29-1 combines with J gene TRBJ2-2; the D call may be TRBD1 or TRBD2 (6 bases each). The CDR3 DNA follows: TGCAGCGTTGTGAGGGGGGAAACCGGGGAGCTGTTTTTT. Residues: CSVVRGETGELFF.